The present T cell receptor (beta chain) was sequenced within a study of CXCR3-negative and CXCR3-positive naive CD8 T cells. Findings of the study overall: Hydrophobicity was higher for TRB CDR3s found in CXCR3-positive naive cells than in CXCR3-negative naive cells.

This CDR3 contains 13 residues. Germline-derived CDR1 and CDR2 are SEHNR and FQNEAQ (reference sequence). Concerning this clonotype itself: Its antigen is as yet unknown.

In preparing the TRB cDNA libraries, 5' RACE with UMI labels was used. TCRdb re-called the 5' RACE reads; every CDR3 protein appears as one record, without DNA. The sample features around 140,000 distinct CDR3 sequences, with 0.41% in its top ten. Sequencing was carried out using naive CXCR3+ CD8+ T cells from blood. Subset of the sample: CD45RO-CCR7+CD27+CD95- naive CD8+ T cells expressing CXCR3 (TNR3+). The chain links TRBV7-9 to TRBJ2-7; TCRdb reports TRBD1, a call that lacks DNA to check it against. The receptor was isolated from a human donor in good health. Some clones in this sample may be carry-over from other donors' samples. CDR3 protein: CASSPAGDYEQYF.